This T cell receptor beta chain emerged from a study of blood T cell repertoires in COVID-19. Across the study: Samples of COVID-19 (acute and convalescent) were obtained from the United States, Italy and Spain.

Germline V CDR1 and CDR2: SGHTA, FQGNSA. This CDR3 region has 14 residues. Trimming pared 4 bases from V and 1 base from J, leaving 5 bases between. Assay used: immunoSEQ multiplex PCR; TCRdb lists only in-frame clones, some missing. The sample gives some 170,000 clones, over 75% of which show up once; 9.5% to 13% is in the top ten. Input material: peripheral blood. This sequence joins TRBV7-2 and TRBJ2-6; D is uncertain. The sequence derives from a human donor in a cohort sampled during active COVID-19. CDR3 loop: CASSSVSGANVLTF. The CDR3 DNA reads TGTGCCAGCAGCTCCGTGTCTGGGGCCAACGTCCTGACTTTC. Supplemented by reference TRBV7-2 and TRBJ2-6, the full variable domain reads GAGVSQSPSNKVTEKGKDVELRCDPISGHTALYWYRQSLGQGLEFLIYFQGNSAPDKSGLPSDRFSAERTGGSVSTLTIQRTQQEDSAVYLCASSSVSGANVLTFGAGSRLTVL.